The 27 T cell receptor beta chains presented below share a single source sample, sequenced in a study of blood T cell repertoires in COVID-19. TCRdb keeps only in-frame clones here, not all; method: immunoSEQ multiplex PCR. The sample includes 260,000 or so clones, approximately 84% of them seen just once. Sequenced material: peripheral blood. The receptors here all came from a human donor in a cohort sampled during active COVID-19.

The V call is TRBV3-1 (or the pseudogene TRBV3-2), the J call TRBJ2-1, with D hard to call. V was cut by 4 bases and J by 8 bases, with 6 bases left in between. The germline V gene encodes CDR1 LGHDT and CDR2 YNNKEL (reference sequence). The CDR3 spans 11 residues. DNA of the CDR3: TGTGCCAGCAGCCTCCTCGATGAGCAGTTCTTC. The encoded protein is CASSLLDEQFF.

V and J are TRBV3-1 (or the pseudogene TRBV3-2) and TRBJ1-1; TRBD1 might be the D (5 bases). The V end was cut by 4 bases, the J end by 1 base, with 10 bases between. CDR1 is LGHDT and CDR2 is YNNKEL in the germline V gene (reference sequence). The CDR3 runs to 14 residues. The CDR3 coding sequence is TGTGCCAGCAGCCGTGGGCAGGGGAACACTGAAGCTTTCTTT. Its protein product is CASSRGQGNTEAFF.

The chain couples TRBV7-2 to TRBJ1-5, with D possibly TRBD1 on 5 matching bases. Looked up from germline, CDR1 is SGHTA and CDR2 is FQGNSA. V shed 5 bases and J shed 2 bases, with 10 bases lying between them. The CDR3 is made up of 14 amino acids. The CDR3 bases are TGTGCCAGCAGCCTTCAGGGTGGCAATCAGCCCCAGCATTTT. This encodes CASSLQGGNQPQHF. Based on the CDR3 plus reference TRBV7-2 and TRBJ1-5, the full variable domain is GAGVSQSPSNKVTEKGKDVELRCDPISGHTALYWYRQSLGQGLEFLIYFQGNSAPDKSGLPSDRFSAERTGGSVSTLTIQRTQQEDSAVYLCASSLQGGNQPQHFGDGTRLSIL.

This clone was seen a handful of times. The V gene is TRBV10-2, the J gene TRBJ2-5, with 7 bases fitting TRBD2. Per the germline V gene, CDR1 is WSHSY and CDR2 is SAAADI. Trimming took 2 bases from V and 3 from J; bases not matched to a gene: 3. This CDR3 has 14 residues. The DNA for the CDR3 is TGCGCCAGCAGTGAGGGACTAGACGAAGAGACCCAGTACTTC. Protein sequence: CASSEGLDEETQYF.

The chain uses TRBV24-1 and TRBJ1-1; TRBD1 might be the D (5 bases). Deletions cut 2 bases from V and 2 bases from J, with 11 bases between. Germline V gene data show CDR1 as KGHDR and CDR2 as SFDVKD. This CDR3 region has 15 residues. The CDR3 DNA sequence: TGTGCCACCAGTGATTACAGGCATATTAACACTGAAGCTTTCTTT. Protein: CATSDYRHINTEAFF.

The J gene is TRBJ1-1, the V gene TRBV5-1; 8 bases match TRBD1. The CDR3 is 13 residues long. V shed 3 bases, J shed 3 bases, and the junction held 1 base outside the gene matches. Germline V gene lookup returns CDR1 SGHRS and CDR2 YFSETQ. CDR3 DNA sequence: TGCGCCAGCAGCTCGACAGGGGACACTGAAGCTTTCTTT. It encodes CASSSTGDTEAFF.

The V gene is TRBV5-4, the J gene TRBJ2-3, with TRBD1 matching over 7 bases. CDR3 length equals 15 residues. Germline values: CDR1 SGHNT, CDR2 YYREEE (reference sequence). The V gene end was trimmed by 0 bases and the J gene end by 0 bases; junction bases not matched to a gene: 1. The CDR3 is CASSLEGASTDTQYF. The CDR3 region has the DNA TGTGCCAGCAGCTTGGAGGGGGCTAGCACAGATACGCAGTATTTT. Drawing the rest from reference TRBV5-4 and TRBJ2-3, the complete variable domain is ETGVTQSPTHLIKTRGQQVTLRCSSQSGHNTVSWYQQALGQGPQFIFQYYREEENGRGNFPPRFSGLQFPNYSSELNVNALELDDSALYLCASSLEGASTDTQYFGPGTRLTVL.

This clone was counted many times. V is TRBV5-1 and J is TRBJ2-7; 9 bases agree with TRBD2. Germline CDR1 is SGHRS and CDR2 is YFSETQ. V dropped 4 bases and J dropped 6; count of bases not matched to a gene: 23. This CDR3 is 19 amino acids long. The CDR3 DNA sequence: TGCGCCAGCAGCGCCTACCCCCCGGGACTAGCTTTTTTCCTGGTCGAGCAGTACTTC. This codes for CASSAYPPGLAFFLVEQYF.

This chain's CDR3 is CAISENRADTYEQYF. The CDR3 coding sequence is TGTGCCATCAGTGAGAACAGGGCCGATACCTACGAGCAGTACTTC. The V gene is TRBV10-3, the J gene TRBJ2-7; TRBD1 is a possible D gene (6 bases). Germline V gene sequence: CDR1 ENHRY, CDR2 SYGVKD. The CDR3 spans 15 residues. Trimming removed 2 bases from V and 2 bases from J, with 13 bases in between.

The chain couples TRBV27 to TRBJ2-7, with 7 bases that match TRBD2. The CDR3 has 14 amino acids. The V segment lost 0 bases and the J segment 6 bases; nucleotides outside the gene matches: 5. The germline CDR1 and CDR2 sequences are MNHEY and SMNVEV (reference sequence). Written as DNA, the CDR3 is TGTGCCAGCAGTTTATCTAGACTAGCAGGCGAGCAGTACTTC. Translation: CASSLSRLAGEQYF.

V usage is TRBV12-3 or TRBV12-4 and J usage is TRBJ1-2; TRBD1 might be the D (5 bases). The V end was cut by 6 bases, the J end by 2 bases, with 7 bases between. The CDR3 length is 12 residues. The CDR3 spells CASREGNYGYTF. The CDR3 DNA reads as TGTGCCAGCAGGGAGGGGAACTATGGCTACACCTTC.

CDR3 amino acids: CASSPRVNTEAFF. CDR3 nucleotide sequence: TGTGCCAGCAGCCCACGGGTAAACACTGAAGCTTTCTTT. The rearrangement uses TRBV27 and TRBJ1-1; D is unresolved. The CDR3 runs 13 residues. Germline values: CDR1 MNHEY, CDR2 SMNVEV (reference sequence). Trimming removed 6 bases from V and 2 bases from J, with 10 bases in between.

The rearrangement uses TRBV7-9 and TRBJ2-1, with 8 bases lining up with TRBD1. V was pared by 5 bases and J by 0 bases, with 12 bases of the junction left unmatched. Germline V CDR1 and CDR2: SEHNR, FQNEAQ (reference sequence). This CDR3 contains 18 residues. CDR3 nucleotides: TGTGCCAGCAGCGGACAGGGAGGCCCCTTGAGCTCCTACAATGAGCAGTTCTTC. Translation: CASSGQGGPLSSYNEQFF.

For this clone: Other DNA sequences in this specimen translate into the identical CDR3. The rearrangement joins TRBV5-4 to TRBJ2-7; the D gene is possibly TRBD2 (6 bases). V lost 3 bases, J lost 0 bases, and 13 bases lay in between. This CDR3 is built from 15 residues. CDR1 is SGHNT, CDR2 YYREEE, per germline (reference sequence). Here the CDR3 reads CASSSGTLSSYEQYF. The CDR3 nucleotides read TGTGCCAGCAGCTCCGGGACTTTAAGCTCCTACGAGCAGTACTTC.

The V gene is TRBV7-3, the J gene TRBJ2-3, with D possibly being TRBD2 (5 bases). Trimming took 5 bases from V and 1 from J, leaving 10 bases between them. In germline, CDR1 is SGHTA, CDR2 FQGTGA. The CDR3 is made up of 14 amino acids. Here the CDR3 reads CASSTGGRTDTQYF. The CDR3 bases are TGTGCCAGCAGCACCGGAGGACGCACAGATACGCAGTATTTT.

The V and J genes are TRBV14 and TRBJ1-6, with D unclear. From germline, CDR1 is SGHDN and CDR2 FVKESK. This CDR3 has 13 residues. V lost 2 bases and J lost 6, with 5 bases in between. In nucleotides, the CDR3 is TGTGCCAGCAGCCAACTGTTTAATTCACCCCTCCACTTT. This gives the protein CASSQLFNSPLHF.

This clone is a singleton in its sample. Other nucleotide sequences from this sample produce the same CDR3. The chain links TRBV11-3 to TRBJ1-1; perhaps TRBD1 as D (6 bases). The CDR3 consists of 13 residues. CDR1 and CDR2 from the germline V gene are SGHNT and YENEEA. Trimming stripped 1 base from V and 4 bases from J, with 7 bases between. This chain's CDR3 is CASSLGGLTEAFF. CDR3 in DNA: TGTGCCAGCAGCTTAGGGGGGCTCACTGAAGCTTTCTTT.

This clone has only one observation. The junction shows a germline mismatch at one end, possibly a read error. The chain employs TRBV3-1 (or the pseudogene TRBV3-2) and TRBJ2-7; 13 nucleotides align to TRBD2. Looked up from germline, CDR1 is LGHDT and CDR2 is YNNKEL (reference sequence). The CDR3 is 14 amino acids. The CDR3 DNA is TGTGCCAGCAGCCACAAACTAGCGGGAGGGTTCCGGTTGTTC. Its translation is CASSHKLAGGFRLF.

The chain employs TRBV9 and TRBJ1-1; D gene unclear. The V and J ends lost 0 bases and 2 bases respectively, with 5 bases between them. CDR1 is SGDLS and CDR2 is YYNGEE in the germline V gene. This CDR3 is 13 amino acids long. CDR3 coding DNA: TGTGCCAGCAGCGTAGCCTCTAACACTGAAGCTTTCTTT. Protein product: CASSVASNTEAFF.

The chain recombines TRBV5-1 with TRBJ2-3, with 8 bases fitting TRBD1. Trimming cost V 4 bases and J 3 bases; bases outside gene matches: 1. The CDR3 loop spans 13 amino acids. Germline V lookup: CDR1 SGHRS, CDR2 YFSETQ. CDR3 sequence reads: CASSRTGTDTQYF. In DNA form, the CDR3 reads TGCGCCAGCAGCCGGACAGGGACAGATACGCAGTATTTT. The whole variable domain, filled in from reference TRBV5-1 and TRBJ2-3, reads KAGVTQTPRYLIKTRGQQVTLSCSPISGHRSVSWYQQTPGQGLQFLFEYFSETQRNKGNFPGRFSGRQFSNSRSEMNVSTLELGDSALYLCASSRTGTDTQYFGPGTRLTVL.

This clone was detected only once. V gene TRBV4-1 combines with J gene TRBJ2-7, with TRBD2 identical over 9 bases. Unmatched junction bases numbered 11, after V lost 3 bases and J lost 2 bases. Germline assignment: CDR1 MGHRA and CDR2 YSYEKL. The CDR3 has 17 residues. CDR3: CASSQVELAGLTYEQYF. DNA for the CDR3: TGCGCCAGCAGCCAGGTCGAACTAGCGGGCCTTACCTACGAGCAGTACTTC.

V gene TRBV19 combines with J gene TRBJ2-7, with 7 bases lining up with TRBD1. The CDR3 contains 14 residues. Trimming removed 5 bases from V and 4 bases from J; junction bases left unmatched: 8. The V gene's germline CDR1 is LNHDA and CDR2 SQIVND (reference sequence). DNA for the CDR3: TGTGCCAGTAGTGCCAAGACAGGGCTGTACGAGCAGTACTTC. Protein product: CASSAKTGLYEQYF.

This clone was counted many times. The V and J genes are TRBV24-1 and TRBJ1-2, with 8 bases identical to TRBD1. The J segment lost 1 base and the V segment lost 0 bases, leaving 3 bases of the junction unmatched. Germline V gene lookup returns CDR1 KGHDR and CDR2 SFDVKD. The CDR3 length is 16 residues. The CDR3 region has the DNA TGTGCCACCAGTGATTTGAGGACAGGGAGTAACTATGGCTACACCTTC. Protein: CATSDLRTGSNYGYTF.

V is TRBV24-1 and J is TRBJ2-5; D unresolved. The CDR3 spans 11 residues. CDR1 is KGHDR and CDR2 is SFDVKD in the germline V gene. V lost 7 bases and J 3 bases, leaving 5 bases between the germline ends. The CDR3 is CATSVKETQYF. As DNA, the CDR3 is TGTGCCACCAGCGTTAAAGAGACCCAGTACTTC.

The chain links TRBV5-4 to TRBJ1-2; D possibly corresponds to TRBD1 (6 bases). The CDR3 runs 15 residues. Trimming cost V 4 bases and J 6 bases, with 19 bases left between them. Germline V CDR1 and CDR2: SGHNT, YYREEE (reference sequence). The CDR3 region is CASSPWGRERDGYTF. CDR3 in DNA: TGTGCCAGCAGCCCATGGGGGCGGGAGCGAGATGGCTACACCTTC.

This clone was counted only a few times. The chain has TRBV6-5 and TRBJ1-1, with D unclear. Germline lookup yields CDR1 MNHEY and CDR2 SVGAGI. The CDR3 sequence is 13 residues long. V was shortened by 5 bases and J by 3 bases, with 10 bases between the two germline ends. CDR3 bases: TGTGCCAGCAGTCGGGTATATGACACTGAAGCTTTCTTT. Its translation: CASSRVYDTEAFF.

The CDR3 region is CAISEWERDGELFF. CDR3 DNA: TGTGCCATCAGTGAGTGGGAGAGGGACGGGGAGCTGTTTTTT. V gene TRBV10-3 combines with J gene TRBJ2-2; tentatively, D is TRBD2 (5 bases). V dropped 1 base and J dropped 7 bases, with 10 bases sitting between them. Germline V gene data show CDR1 as ENHRY and CDR2 as SYGVKD. CDR3 length: 14 residues.